This is a list of T cell receptor beta chains from one sample in a study of neurological immune-mediated disorders. TCRdb itself ran the 5' RACE reads through MiXCR, one entry per CDR3 protein. The sample lists 80,000 to 85,000 distinct CDR3 sequences, 2% to 3% occurring once. Sequenced: PBMCs. These receptors originate from a woman in her thirties with multiple sclerosis. Both conserved end residues are part of each CDR3. A D gene is named only where the DNA matches it firmly. Rows may omit the clone size; those that give it use once, few, many or a size class.

clone size | J gene | D gene | V gene | CDR3 DNA | CDR3 protein
. | TRBJ2-7 | TRBD1 | TRBV10-2 | TGCGCCAGCAGAACGACAGGGGTGGACGAGCAGTACTTC | CASRTTGVDEQYF
many | TRBJ1-4 | TRBD1 | TRBV18 | TGTGCCAGCTCACCCACGGACAGGGGAGAAAATGAAAAACTGTTTTTT | CASSPTDRGENEKLFF
many | TRBJ2-7 | TRBD2 | TRBV14 | TGTGCCAGCAGCCAAGGGGGCGGGAGGCCCTACGAGCAGTACTTC | CASSQGGGRPYEQYF
few | TRBJ2-7 | . | TRBV10-2 | TGCGCCAGCAGTGACCTACAACCCTACGAGCAGTACTTC | CASSDLQPYEQYF
many | TRBJ2-7 | . | TRBV20-1 | TGCAGTGCTAGCTCGGGGGGCGGCTACGAGCAGTACTTC | CSASSGGGYEQYF
many | TRBJ2-2 | . | TRBV7-3 | TGTGCCAGCAGCCAGACACCGAACACCGGGGAGCTGTTTTTT | CASSQTPNTGELFF
many | TRBJ2-7 | TRBD2 | TRBV28 | TGTGCCAGCAGTCCAGGCGGGAGGTCGTATGCCGAGCAGTACTTC | CASSPGGRSYAEQYF
many | TRBJ2-1 | TRBD2 | TRBV20-1 | TGCAGTGCTACCTCCCCAGCGGGAGATCGGCGGTCCTACAATGAGCAGTTCTTC | CSATSPAGDRRSYNEQFF
many | TRBJ1-1 | . | TRBV6-6 | TGTGCCAGCAGTTACTCAACGGCAGGGACCTATGAAGCTTTCTTT | CASSYSTAGTYEAFF
many | TRBJ2-7 | . | TRBV5-6 | TGTGCCAGCAGCAATCACTACGAGCAGTACTTC | CASSNHYEQYF
many | TRBJ2-1 | . | TRBV6-6 | TGTGCCAGCAGTGTTAGCGGATACAATGAGCAGTTCTTC | CASSVSGYNEQFF
many | TRBJ2-5 | TRBD2 | TRBV7-7 | TGTGCCAGCAGCCTCAGCGGACTAAGCGGGGGGTTTGAGACCCAGTACTTC | CASSLSGLSGGFETQYF
few | TRBJ1-5 | TRBD1 | TRBV6-2/TRBV6-3 | TGTGCCAGCACTCTCGGGCGACAGGGGCGCCAGCCCCAGCATTTT | CASTLGRQGRQPQHF
many | TRBJ2-1 | . | TRBV10-3 | TGTGCCATCAGTGGGCAGGGTAGGTCCTACAATGAGCAGTTCTTC | CAISGQGRSYNEQFF
many | TRBJ2-1 | TRBD2 | TRBV5-1 | TGCGCCAGCAGCTTGGCCTTCAGCGGGAGGGCCAATGAGCAGTTCTTC | CASSLAFSGRANEQFF
many | TRBJ2-1 | . | TRBV5-1 | TGCGCCAGCCGCGGGACTCCCGAATTGAACAATGAGCAGTTCTTC | CASRGTPELNNEQFF
many | TRBJ1-2 | TRBD1 | TRBV29-1 | TGCAGCGTTGTTACGGGACAGGTTTATGGCTACACCTTC | CSVVTGQVYGYTF
many | TRBJ2-7 | TRBD2 | TRBV5-1 | TGCGCCAGCAGCCTAAAAGCGGGAGTAGCCTCCGAGCAGTACTTC | CASSLKAGVASEQYF
many | TRBJ1-2 | . | TRBV20-1 | TGCAGTGCTGCGGGCTATGGCTACACCTTC | CSAAGYGYTF
many | TRBJ1-5 | TRBD1 | TRBV5-6 | TGTGCCAGCAGTCCCGCGACAGGGGGCGGTCAGCCCCAGCATTTT | CASSPATGGGQPQHF
many | TRBJ1-6 | . | TRBV7-9 | TGTGCCAGCAGCTTATTCCCTGGCCCGGATTCACCCCTCCACTTT | CASSLFPGPDSPLHF
many | TRBJ2-3 | TRBD2 | TRBV15 | TGTGCCACCAGCCTAGCGGGTGGTGATACGCAGTATTTT | CATSLAGGDTQYF
many | TRBJ2-5 | . | TRBV7-6 | TGTGCCAGCAGCTTCGCAGAGACCCAGTACTTC | CASSFAETQYF
many | TRBJ2-1 | TRBD2 | TRBV7-2 | TGTGCCAGCAGCTTAACGGGAGGGAAATACAATGAGCAGTTCTTC | CASSLTGGKYNEQFF
many | TRBJ2-1 | . | TRBV27 | TGTGCCAGCAGTAAGCAACACCCCCAAAATGAGCAGTTCTTC | CASSKQHPQNEQFF
many | TRBJ2-3 | . | TRBV10-3 | TGTGCCATCAGTGCCCTAGCGACAGATACGCAGTATTTT | CAISALATDTQYF
many | TRBJ2-6 | . | TRBV19 | TGTGCCAGTAGTACCACCCACGGGACTGGGGCCAACGTCCTGACTTTC | CASSTTHGTGANVLTF
many | TRBJ2-3 | TRBD2 | TRBV20-1 | TGCAGTGCCCGGGGGGGGCTAGCGGAGGGAACTAGCACAGATACGCAGTATTTT | CSARGGLAEGTSTDTQYF
many | TRBJ1-2 | TRBD1 | TRBV5-1 | TGCGCCAGCAGCTTGGCCCAGGGGGAGGGCTACACCTTC | CASSLAQGEGYTF
many | TRBJ2-1 | TRBD2 | TRBV12-3/TRBV12-4 | TGTGCCAGCAGGACTAGCGGAGCCTACAATGAGCAGTTCTTC | CASRTSGAYNEQFF
many | TRBJ2-7 | TRBD1 | TRBV20-1 | TGCAGTGCTAGAGTGGCGGACAGGGGAGACGAGCAGTACTTC | CSARVADRGDEQYF
many | TRBJ2-2 | TRBD2 | TRBV7-9 | TGTGCCAGCAGCTCCATAGCGGGAGTGAGCACCGGGGAGCTGTTTTTT | CASSSIAGVSTGELFF
many | TRBJ2-1 | TRBD2 | TRBV18 | TGTGCCAGCTCACCAGGGACTAGCGGGAGGTTCAATGAGCAGTTCTTC | CASSPGTSGRFNEQFF
many | TRBJ2-5 | . | TRBV9 | TGTGCCAGCAGCGTAGATGGGGGGAAAGCAAAAGAGACCCAGTACTTC | CASSVDGGKAKETQYF
many | TRBJ2-7 | TRBD1 | TRBV5-1 | TGCGCCAGCAGCTCCAGGACAGGGGCCTACGAGCAGTACTTC | CASSSRTGAYEQYF
many | TRBJ2-1 | . | TRBV13 | TGTGCCAGCAGCTTAGGCGCTTACAATGAGCAGTTCTTC | CASSLGAYNEQFF
many | TRBJ2-5 | . | TRBV29-1 | TGCAGCGTTGATCAGGGGCCCGAGACCCAGTACTTC | CSVDQGPETQYF
many | TRBJ2-1 | TRBD1 | TRBV14 | TGTGCCAGCAGATTCGTACCGGGACAGGGTATTGATGAGCAGTTCTTC | CASRFVPGQGIDEQFF
many | TRBJ2-1 | TRBD2 | TRBV20-1 | TGCAGTGCTAGAGATCTCGGACTAGCGGAAACCTACAATGAGCAGTTCTTC | CSARDLGLAETYNEQFF
many | TRBJ2-1 | TRBD1 | TRBV5-1 | TGCGCCAGCACGTCTGGTAGACAGGGGGTCAATGAGCAGTTCTTC | CASTSGRQGVNEQFF
many | TRBJ2-6 | . | TRBV4-3 | TGCGCCAGCAGCCAAGAGACCAGGGGGGCCAACGTCCTGACTTTC | CASSQETRGANVLTF
many | TRBJ2-2 | TRBD2 | TRBV3-1 | TGTGCCAGCAGAGGGAGCGGGAGGTTCACCGGGGAGCTGTTTTTT | CASRGSGRFTGELFF
many | TRBJ2-1 | . | TRBV19 | TGTGCCGGCAGCGAGGGGCAGTTCTTC | CAGSEGQFF
many | TRBJ2-7 | TRBD1 | TRBV12-5 | TGTGCTAGTGGTCCCGGGACAGCCTACGAGCAGTACTTC | CASGPGTAYEQYF
many | TRBJ1-3 | . | TRBV7-2 | TGTGCCAGCAGCTTAGGGTCGGGCGGAAACACCATATATTTT | CASSLGSGGNTIYF
many | TRBJ1-2 | . | TRBV2 | TGTGCCAGCAGTGAGGGTGGCTACACCTTC | CASSEGGYTF
many | TRBJ2-5 | . | TRBV20-1 | TGCAGTGGACTGGCCGACGGAGAGACCCAGTACTTC | CSGLADGETQYF
many | TRBJ1-6 | . | TRBV7-2 | TGTGCCAGCAGTCACGGTTCGTTTACCTTAAAGGAATCACCCCTCCACTTT | CASSHGSFTLKESPLHF
many | TRBJ2-1 | TRBD2 | TRBV7-9 | TGTGCCAGCAGCGGACTAACGGGAGGGCCTTATGAGCAGTTCTTC | CASSGLTGGPYEQFF
many | TRBJ2-1 | TRBD2 | TRBV11-2 | TGTGCCAGCAGCTCAAATAGCGGGAGGGCCGGCTACAATGAGCAGTTCTTC | CASSSNSGRAGYNEQFF
. | TRBJ1-2 | . | TRBV7-2 | TGTGACAGCAGCAGAGAGAACTATGGCTACACCTTC | CDSSRENYGYTF
many | TRBJ1-5 | . | TRBV4-1 | TGCGCCAGCAGCCAAGATTCTCCCGTTTGGCCCCAGCATTTT | CASSQDSPVWPQHF
. | TRBJ1-2 | TRBD1 | TRBV4-1 | TGCGCCAGCAGCCTGACCGGGACAGGGGCCTCCTATGGCTACACCTTC | CASSLTGTGASYGYTF
many | TRBJ2-6 | TRBD1 | TRBV7-2 | TGTGCCAGCAGATGGCAAGGGGGCGGTGGGGCCAACGTCCTGACTTTC | CASRWQGGGGANVLTF
many | TRBJ1-1 | . | TRBV24-1 | TGTGCCACCAGTCAGCAGAACACTGAAGCTTTCTTT | CATSQQNTEAFF